This T cell receptor (beta chain) comes out of a study of CD8 T cells in ankylosing spondylitis. Study outcomes and limitations: Matched ankylosing spondylitis synovial fluid reportedly showed significant enrichment of disease-linked clones. Previously reported in reactive arthritis synovial fluid and blood were some of the motif variants. Characteristic, it appeared, of ankylosing spondylitis blood was a TCR beta motif of about eight highly homologous variants.

About this clonotype itself: The target antigen is unknown.

The germline CDR1 and CDR2 sequences are SGHDT and YYEEEE. The V gene end was trimmed by 0 bases and the J gene end by 1 base; junction bases not matched to a gene: 4. The CDR3 consists of 16 residues. Generation of TCR beta libraries employed quantitative 5'-RACE incorporating molecular barcodes. Using its own MiXCR run on the 5' RACE reads, TCRdb lists one record per CDR3 protein. The table includes approximately 220,000 distinct CDR3 sequences, around 24% detected once. The sequence was collected from a male donor with ankylosing spondylitis or in good health (not recorded which). Sequencing was performed on blood, either unsorted or a sorted T cell fraction (not recorded which). The J gene is TRBJ2-1, the V gene TRBV5-6; TRBD2 matches at 7 bases. Here the CDR3 DNA reads TGTGCCAGCAGCTTGGACGGACTAGGGTCCTACAATGAGCAGTTCTTC. This sequence encodes CASSLDGLGSYNEQFF.